The clone carrying this T cell receptor beta chain came up a few times. Its cognate antigen is unknown. This may be a read error: a much more frequent sequence differs by one nucleotide. This sample stems from a study of tumor and adjacent non-tumor tissue in lung cancer. The study's findings and limits: TCR diversity was significantly greater in tumor than normal lung tissue.

Three rounds of nested PCR, following a modified ARM-PCR protocol, produced the TCRbeta library. Each CDR3 protein is one row after TCRdb ran MiXCR on the multiplex PCR reads. Of under 150,000 distinct CDR3 sequences listed, approximately 72% were seen once; the top ten hold roughly 18%. This sample's RNA came from whole unsorted tissue. Germline assignment: CDR1 SGHNT and CDR2 YENEEA. The CDR3 runs to 16 residues. The chain couples TRBV11-3 to TRBJ2-5; TRBD1 matches at 8 bases. Material for sequencing was lung tumor tissue. This clonotype was obtained from a man in his 60s with small cell lung cancer. The CDR3 here is CASSLNRGLYQETHYF. The CDR3 DNA sequence: TGTGCCAGCAGCTTAAACAGGGGGTTGTACCAAGAGACCCACTACTTC.